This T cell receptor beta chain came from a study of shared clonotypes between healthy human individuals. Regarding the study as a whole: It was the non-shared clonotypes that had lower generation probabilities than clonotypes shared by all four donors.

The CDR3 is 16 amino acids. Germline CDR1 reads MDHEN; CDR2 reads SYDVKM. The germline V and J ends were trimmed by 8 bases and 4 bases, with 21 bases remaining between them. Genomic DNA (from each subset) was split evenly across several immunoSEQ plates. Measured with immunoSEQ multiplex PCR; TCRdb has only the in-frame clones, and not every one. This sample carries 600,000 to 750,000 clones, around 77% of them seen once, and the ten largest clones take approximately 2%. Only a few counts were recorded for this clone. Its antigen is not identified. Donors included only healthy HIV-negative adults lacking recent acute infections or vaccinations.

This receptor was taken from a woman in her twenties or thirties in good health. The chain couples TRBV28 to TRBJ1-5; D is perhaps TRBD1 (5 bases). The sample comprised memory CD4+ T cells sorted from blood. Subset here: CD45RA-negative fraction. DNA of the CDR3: TGTGCCAGCGAAGAAGGTGACAGAGGAATAAATCAGCCCCAGCATTTT. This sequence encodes CASEEGDRGINQPQHF.